The sample holds many counts of the clone carrying this T cell receptor beta chain. Its target is unknown. These data come from a study of CD8 T cells in ankylosing spondylitis. Study results and caveats: For ankylosing spondylitis blood, a TCR beta motif of fewer than 10 highly homologous variants appeared characteristic. Matched ankylosing spondylitis synovial fluid reportedly contained a significantly enriched population of disease-linked clones.

The CDR3 is 13 amino acids. Trimming took 2 bases from V and 2 from J, leaving 4 bases between them. The germline CDR1 and CDR2 sequences are LGHDT and YNNKEL (reference sequence). Library preparation for TCR beta used quantitative 5'-RACE with molecular barcodes. TCRdb re-derived calls from the 5' RACE reads in MiXCR, one entry per CDR3 protein. The sample includes 150,000 to 200,000 distinct CDR3 sequences, 10% to 15% of them seen just once. The chain uses TRBV3-1 and TRBJ2-4; D gene uncertain. Sequencing input: blood, either unsorted or a sorted T cell fraction (not recorded which). The TCR originated in a female donor with ankylosing spondylitis or in good health (not recorded which). CDR3 sequence reads: CASSQQTKNIQYF. DNA for the CDR3: TGTGCCAGCAGCCAACAGACCAAAAACATTCAGTACTTC.